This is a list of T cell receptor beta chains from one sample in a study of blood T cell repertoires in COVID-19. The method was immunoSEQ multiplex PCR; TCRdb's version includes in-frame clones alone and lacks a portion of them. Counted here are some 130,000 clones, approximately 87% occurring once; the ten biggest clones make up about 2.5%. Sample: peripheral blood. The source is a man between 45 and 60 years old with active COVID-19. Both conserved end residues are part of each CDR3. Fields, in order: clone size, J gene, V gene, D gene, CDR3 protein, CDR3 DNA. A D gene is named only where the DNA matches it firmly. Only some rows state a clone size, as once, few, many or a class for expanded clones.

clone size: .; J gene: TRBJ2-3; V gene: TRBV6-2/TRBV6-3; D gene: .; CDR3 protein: CASSSRGAGGDTQYF; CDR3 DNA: TGTGCCAGCAGTTCCCGGGGGGCCGGGGGAGATACGCAGTATTTT
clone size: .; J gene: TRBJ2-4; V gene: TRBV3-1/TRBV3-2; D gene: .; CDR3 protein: CASSLLGENIQYF; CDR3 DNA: TGTGCCAGCAGCCTGCTAGGAGAAAACATTCAGTACTTC
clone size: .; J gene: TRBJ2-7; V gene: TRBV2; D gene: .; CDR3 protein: CASSSLGYEQYF; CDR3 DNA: TGTGCCAGCAGTTCCCTCGGCTACGAGCAGTACTTC
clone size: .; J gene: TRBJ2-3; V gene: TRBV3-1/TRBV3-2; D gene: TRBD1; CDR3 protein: CASSSRDRGLRGTQYF; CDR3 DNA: TGTGCCAGCAGCTCCCGGGACAGGGGGCTTCGGGGTACGCAGTATTTT
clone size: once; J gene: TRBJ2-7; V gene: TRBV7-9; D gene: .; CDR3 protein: CASSFGAYEQYF; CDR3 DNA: TGTGCCAGCAGCTTCGGTGCCTACGAGCAGTACTTC
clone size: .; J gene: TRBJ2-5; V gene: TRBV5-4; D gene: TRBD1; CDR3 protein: CASSLKGGAETQYF; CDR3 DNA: TGTGCCAGCAGCTTGAAAGGGGGCGCGGAGACCCAGTACTTC
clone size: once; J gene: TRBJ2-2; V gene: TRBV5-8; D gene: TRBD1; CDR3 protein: CAIRTGGLNTGELFF; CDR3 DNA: TGTGCCATCCGAACAGGGGGATTGAACACCGGGGAGCTGTTTTTT
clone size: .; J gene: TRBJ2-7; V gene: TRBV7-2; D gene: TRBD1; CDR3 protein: CASSYLRGPYEQYF; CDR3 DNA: TGTGCCAGCAGCTACCTGAGGGGGCCCTACGAGCAGTACTTC
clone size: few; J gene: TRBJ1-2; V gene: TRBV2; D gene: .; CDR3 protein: CASTTDPTGWGTNYGYTF; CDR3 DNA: TGTGCCAGCACCACCGACCCGACAGGATGGGGCACTAACTATGGCTACACCTTC
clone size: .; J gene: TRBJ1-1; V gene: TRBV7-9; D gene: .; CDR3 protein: CASSWHAGPNTEAFF; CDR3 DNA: TGTGCCAGCAGCTGGCATGCAGGGCCGAACACTGAAGCTTTCTTT
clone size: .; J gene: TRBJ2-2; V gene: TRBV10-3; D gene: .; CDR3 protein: CAILSPGHNTGELFF; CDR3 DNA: TGTGCCATCTTAAGCCCTGGACACAACACCGGGGAGCTGTTTTTT
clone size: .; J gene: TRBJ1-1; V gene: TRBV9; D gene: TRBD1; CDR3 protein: CASSVAPGQRTGNTEAFF; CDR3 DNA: TGTGCCAGCAGCGTAGCTCCGGGACAGCGTACCGGGAACACTGAAGCTTTCTTT
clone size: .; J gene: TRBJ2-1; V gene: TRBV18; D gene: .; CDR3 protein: CASSPPRAGVGDEQFF; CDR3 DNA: TGTGCCAGCTCACCACCGAGGGCAGGGGTTGGGGATGAGCAGTTCTTC
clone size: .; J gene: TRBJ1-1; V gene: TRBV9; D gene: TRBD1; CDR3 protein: CASSVSFGGGGARNTEAFF; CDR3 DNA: TGTGCCAGCAGCGTAAGTTTCGGCGGAGGGGGCGCGAGGAACACTGAAGCTTTCTTT
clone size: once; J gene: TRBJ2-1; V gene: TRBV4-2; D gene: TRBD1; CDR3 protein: CASSQGDRDNEQFF; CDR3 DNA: TGTGCCAGCAGCCAAGGGGACAGGGACAATGAGCAGTTCTTC
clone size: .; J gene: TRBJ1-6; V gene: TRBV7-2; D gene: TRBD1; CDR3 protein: CASSSQGAANSPLHF; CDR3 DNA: TGTGCCAGCAGCTCTCAGGGGGCGGCTAATTCACCCCTCCACTTT
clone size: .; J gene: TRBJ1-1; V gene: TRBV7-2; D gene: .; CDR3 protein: CASSLDRMNTEAFF; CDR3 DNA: TGTGCCAGCAGCTTAGACAGGATGAACACTGAAGCTTTCTTT
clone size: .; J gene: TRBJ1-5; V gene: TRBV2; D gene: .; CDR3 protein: CASKIRTDQHF; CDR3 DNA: TGTGCCAGCAAAATCCGGACAGACCAGCATTTT
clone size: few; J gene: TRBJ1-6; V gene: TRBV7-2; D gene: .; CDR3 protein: CASSLSPLSPLHF; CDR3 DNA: TGTGCCAGCAGCTTATCCCCACTTTCACCCCTCCACTTT
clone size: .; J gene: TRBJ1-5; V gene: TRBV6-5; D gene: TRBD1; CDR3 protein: CASSMTGLNQPQHF; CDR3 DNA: TGTGCCAGCAGCATGACAGGGTTGAATCAGCCCCAGCATTTT
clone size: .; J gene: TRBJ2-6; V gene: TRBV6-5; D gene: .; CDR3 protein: CASGTVWAGANVLTF; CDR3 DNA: TGTGCCAGCGGCACAGTCTGGGCTGGGGCCAACGTCCTGACTTTC
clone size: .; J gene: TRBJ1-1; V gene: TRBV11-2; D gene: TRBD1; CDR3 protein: CASSWGAGGETEAFF; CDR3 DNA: TGTGCCAGCAGCTGGGGGGCAGGGGGCGAGACTGAAGCTTTCTTT
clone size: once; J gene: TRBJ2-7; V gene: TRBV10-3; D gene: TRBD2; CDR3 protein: CAISESGGGGDEQYF; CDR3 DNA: TGTGCCATCAGTGAGTCCGGCGGGGGTGGGGACGAGCAGTACTTC
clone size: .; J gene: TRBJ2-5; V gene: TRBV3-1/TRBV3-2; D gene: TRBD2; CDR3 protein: CASSQDQAATSLETQYF; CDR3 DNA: TGTGCCAGCAGCCAAGATCAAGCCGCGACTAGCCTAGAGACCCAGTACTTC
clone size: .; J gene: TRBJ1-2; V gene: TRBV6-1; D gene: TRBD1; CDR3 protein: CASSEATTGAEGYTF; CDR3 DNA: TGTGCCAGCAGTGAAGCGACGACAGGGGCCGAGGGCTACACCTTC
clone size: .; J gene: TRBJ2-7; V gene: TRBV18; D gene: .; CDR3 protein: CASSPREQYEQYF; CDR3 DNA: TGTGCCAGCTCACCAAGGGAGCAGTACGAGCAGTACTTC
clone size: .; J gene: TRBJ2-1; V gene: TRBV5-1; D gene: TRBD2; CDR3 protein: CATGTSGFNEQFF; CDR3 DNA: TGCGCCACCGGGACTAGTGGATTCAATGAGCAGTTCTTC
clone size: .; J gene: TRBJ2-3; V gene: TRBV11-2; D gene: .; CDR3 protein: CASSLEGLPSGTQYF; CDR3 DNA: TGTGCCAGCAGCTTAGAAGGACTACCAAGTGGTACGCAGTATTTT
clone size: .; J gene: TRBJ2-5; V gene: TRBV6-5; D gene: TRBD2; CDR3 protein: CATGRGGETQYF; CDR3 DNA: TGTGCCACCGGGCGCGGGGGAGAGACCCAGTACTTC
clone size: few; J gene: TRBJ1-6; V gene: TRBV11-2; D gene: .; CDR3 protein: CASAGNSPLHF; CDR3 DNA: TGTGCCAGTGCGGGGAATTCACCCCTCCACTTT
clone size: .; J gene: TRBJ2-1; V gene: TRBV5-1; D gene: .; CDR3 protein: CASVGETGSYSYNEQFF; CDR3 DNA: TGCGCCAGCGTTGGGGAGACTGGATCCTACTCCTACAATGAGCAGTTCTTC
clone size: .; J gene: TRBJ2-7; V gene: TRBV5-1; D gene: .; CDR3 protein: CASKPGGGPYEQYF; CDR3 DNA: TGCGCCAGTAAGCCCGGCGGGGGCCCCTACGAGCAGTACTTC
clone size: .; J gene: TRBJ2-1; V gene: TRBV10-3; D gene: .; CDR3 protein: CATLPGLMRGGYNEQFF; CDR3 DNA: TGTGCCACCCTCCCTGGGTTGATGAGGGGGGGTTACAATGAGCAGTTCTTC
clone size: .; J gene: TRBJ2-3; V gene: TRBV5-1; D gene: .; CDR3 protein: CASSPPSGLIGDTQYF; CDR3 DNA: TGCGCCAGCAGCCCACCTTCGGGGTTGATAGGAGATACGCAGTATTTT
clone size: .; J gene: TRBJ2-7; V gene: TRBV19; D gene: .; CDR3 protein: CASSIRRGLGDEQYF; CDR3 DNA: TGTGCCAGTAGTATACGGCGCGGGCTCGGGGACGAGCAGTACTTC
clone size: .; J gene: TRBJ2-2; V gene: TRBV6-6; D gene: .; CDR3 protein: CASSSGRRTGELFF; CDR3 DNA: TGTGCCAGCAGTTCAGGGAGGAGGACCGGGGAGCTGTTTTTT
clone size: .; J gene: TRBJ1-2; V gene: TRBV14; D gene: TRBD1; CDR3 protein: CATRQGANYGYTF; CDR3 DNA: TGTGCCACCAGACAGGGGGCCAACTATGGCTACACCTTC
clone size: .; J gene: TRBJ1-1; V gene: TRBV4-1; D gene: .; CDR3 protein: CASTSSRVAGPRNTEAFF; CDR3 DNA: TGCGCCAGCACCTCTTCGCGGGTCGCAGGTCCCCGGAACACTGAAGCTTTCTTT
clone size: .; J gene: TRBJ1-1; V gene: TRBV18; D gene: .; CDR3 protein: CASSPLTGVESEAFF; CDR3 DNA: TGTGCCAGCTCACCCTTGACAGGCGTTGAGAGTGAAGCTTTCTTT
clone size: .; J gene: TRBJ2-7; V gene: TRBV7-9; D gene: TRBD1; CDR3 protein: CAVDRVYEQYF; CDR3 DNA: TGTGCTGTGGACAGGGTCTACGAGCAGTACTTC
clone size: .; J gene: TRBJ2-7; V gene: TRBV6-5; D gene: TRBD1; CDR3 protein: CASREQGEYEQYF; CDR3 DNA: TGTGCCAGCAGAGAGCAGGGGGAGTACGAGCAGTACTTC
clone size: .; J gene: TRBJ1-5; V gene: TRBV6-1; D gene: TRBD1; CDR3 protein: CASSEAFGTGKPPYSNQPQHF; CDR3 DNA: TGTGCCAGCAGTGAAGCTTTCGGGACAGGGAAACCTCCTTATAGCAATCAGCCCCAGCATTTT
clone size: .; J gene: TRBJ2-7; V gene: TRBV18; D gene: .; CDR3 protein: CASSPRTVGYEQYF; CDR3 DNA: TGTGCCAGCTCACCAAGGACAGTCGGATACGAGCAGTACTTC
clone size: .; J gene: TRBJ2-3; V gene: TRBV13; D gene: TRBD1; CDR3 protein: CASSPPGQASDTQYF; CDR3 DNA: TGTGCCAGCAGCCCCCCGGGACAGGCTTCAGATACGCAGTATTTT
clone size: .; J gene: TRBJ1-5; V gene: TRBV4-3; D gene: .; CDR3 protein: CASSQDMGGKQPQHF; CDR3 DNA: TGCGCCAGCAGCCAAGATATGGGAGGGAAACAGCCCCAGCATTTT
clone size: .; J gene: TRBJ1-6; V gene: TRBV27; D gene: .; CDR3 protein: CASSLSETVGTPLHF; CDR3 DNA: TGTGCCAGCAGTTTGTCCGAGACAGTAGGGACACCCCTCCACTTT
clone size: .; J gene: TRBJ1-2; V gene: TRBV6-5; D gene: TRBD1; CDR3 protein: CASSRQGTYGYTF; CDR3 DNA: TGTGCCAGCAGCCGACAGGGTACCTATGGCTACACCTTC
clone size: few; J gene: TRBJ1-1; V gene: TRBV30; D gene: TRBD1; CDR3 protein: CAWRQGAREAFF; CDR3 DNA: TGTGCCTGGAGACAGGGGGCAAGGGAAGCTTTCTTT
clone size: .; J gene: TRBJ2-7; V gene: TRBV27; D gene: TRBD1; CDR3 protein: CASTSPGQGRGEQYF; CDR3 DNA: TGTGCCAGCACCAGCCCGGGACAGGGCAGAGGCGAGCAGTACTTC
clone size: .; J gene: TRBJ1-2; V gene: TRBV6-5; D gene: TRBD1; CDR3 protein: CASSYGTGDVYGYTF; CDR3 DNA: TGTGCCAGCAGTTACGGGACAGGGGACGTCTATGGCTACACCTTC
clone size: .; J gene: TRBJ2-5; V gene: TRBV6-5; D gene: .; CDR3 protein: CASSKPAERTQYF; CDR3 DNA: TGTGCCAGCAGTAAGCCCGCAGAGCGAACCCAGTACTTC
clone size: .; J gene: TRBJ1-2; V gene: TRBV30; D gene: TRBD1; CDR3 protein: CAWSFQGGTYGYTF; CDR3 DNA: TGTGCCTGGAGTTTTCAGGGGGGAACCTATGGCTACACCTTC